The rows below give T cell receptor beta chains drawn from one sample of a study of T cell responses to AZD1222 COVID-19 vaccine. TCRdb's copy holds only in-frame clones and misses some; the assay was immunoSEQ multiplex PCR. The sample includes around 120,000 clones, over 75% of them seen just once. Specimen: peripheral blood, collected on day 0 of AZD1222 vaccination. The receptors were sampled from an adult in good health. CDR3s include the opening cysteine and the closing phenylalanine or tryptophan. A D gene is named only where the DNA matches it firmly. For some rows the clone size is stated as once, few or many, or as a class when expanded; others skip it.

d_call clone_size j_call v_call cdr3_aa cdr3_nt
TRBD1 . TRBJ1-4 TRBV5-5 CASSRTGQGRGATNEKLFF TGTGCCAGCAGCCGTACCGGACAGGGAAGAGGGGCAACTAATGAAAAACTGTTTTTT
TRBD2 once TRBJ2-2 TRBV4-2 CASSSRGGNTGELFF TGTGCCAGCAGCTCCCGCGGGGGAAACACCGGGGAGCTGTTTTTT
. . TRBJ1-1 TRBV6-5 CASISSRTEAFF TGTGCCAGCATCTCTTCGAGGACTGAAGCTTTCTTT
TRBD1 . TRBJ1-1 TRBV20-1 CSASSTGYTEAFF TGCAGTGCTAGTTCGACAGGGTACACCGAAGCTTTCTTT
. . TRBJ1-2 TRBV6-5 CASGDGKGYTF TGTGCCAGCGGAGACGGGAAGGGCTACACCTTC
. . TRBJ2-7 TRBV6-5 CASTGSSYEQYF TGTGCCAGCACAGGGAGCTCCTACGAGCAGTACTTC
. . TRBJ1-5 TRBV7-9 CASSLAGPGLLNQPQHF TGTGCCAGCAGCTTAGCCGGCCCGGGACTCCTAAATCAGCCCCAGCATTTT
TRBD1 . TRBJ1-2 TRBV6-5 CASRKAGGDYGYTF TGTGCCAGCAGGAAGGCAGGGGGTGACTATGGCTACACCTTC
. . TRBJ2-1 TRBV18 CASSLLRPPQVRHEQFF TGTGCCAGCTCACTCCTACGGCCACCCCAGGTGCGTCATGAGCAGTTCTTC
. . TRBJ1-5 TRBV3-1/TRBV3-2 CASSQGLGTGSNQPQHF TGTGCCAGCAGCCAGGGATTAGGCACCGGGAGCAATCAGCCCCAGCATTTT
TRBD1 . TRBJ1-4 TRBV5-1 CASSLGSSFRGNEKLFF TGCGCCAGCAGCTTGGGGTCAAGCTTCAGGGGGAATGAAAAACTGTTTTTT
. . TRBJ1-3 TRBV6-6 CASSRDGASGNTIYF TGTGCCAGCAGCCGGGACGGGGCGAGTGGAAACACCATATATTTT
. once TRBJ2-7 TRBV5-1 CASSGGGIYEQYF TGCGCCAGCAGCGGTGGGGGAATCTACGAGCAGTACTTC
. once TRBJ1-1 TRBV7-9 CASSERGTEAFF TGTGCCAGCAGCGAGCGAGGGACTGAAGCTTTCTTT
TRBD1 . TRBJ1-4 TRBV3-1/TRBV3-2 CASSQGGTGTNEKLFF TGTGCCAGCAGCCAAGGAGGGACAGGGACTAATGAAAAACTGTTTTTT
. . TRBJ1-5 TRBV6-2/TRBV6-3 CASSYGQGANQPQHF TGTGCCAGCAGTTACGGGCAGGGTGCCAATCAGCCCCAGCATTTT
. . TRBJ1-6 TRBV9 CASSVMGGPSPLHF TGTGCCAGCAGCGTGATGGGGGGGCCTTCACCCCTCCACTTT
. . TRBJ1-2 TRBV4-1 CASSQGQSPYGYTF TGCGCCAGCAGCCAAGGACAGTCCCCCTATGGCTACACCTTC
. . TRBJ2-5 TRBV4-1 CASSPQEQETQYF TGCGCCAGCAGCCCCCAGGAGCAAGAGACCCAGTACTTC
. . TRBJ2-5 TRBV10-1 CASSPGGGGLEETQYF TGCGCCAGCAGCCCCGGGGGCGGGGGCCTAGAAGAGACCCAGTACTTC
. . TRBJ2-2 TRBV5-1 CASSHTGENTGELFF TGCGCCAGCAGCCACACTGGGGAGAACACCGGGGAGCTGTTTTTT
. . TRBJ2-7 TRBV25-1 CASRQGGEQYF TGTGCCAGCAGGCAGGGGGGCGAGCAGTACTTC
TRBD2 . TRBJ2-3 TRBV5-1 CASSTTSLPDTQYF TGCGCCAGCAGCACGACTAGCCTGCCAGATACGCAGTATTTT
TRBD2 . TRBJ2-7 TRBV4-1 CASSQDRTSQGYEQYF TGCGCCAGCAGCCAAGATAGGACTAGCCAAGGCTACGAGCAGTACTTC
TRBD1 . TRBJ2-7 TRBV18 CASSPTGGYEQYF TGTGCCAGCTCCCCGACAGGGGGCTACGAGCAGTACTTC
. . TRBJ1-6 TRBV7-8 CASSLEASGNSPLHF TGTGCCAGCAGCTTAGAGGCGAGTGGAAATTCACCCCTCCACTTT
. . TRBJ2-7 TRBV18 CASSPNPGREQYF TGTGCCAGCTCACCAAACCCTGGGCGGGAGCAGTACTTC
. once TRBJ2-1 TRBV5-8 CASSVSRHVSSYNEQFF TGTGCCAGCAGCGTATCGAGACATGTGAGCTCCTACAATGAGCAGTTCTTC
TRBD2 . TRBJ2-3 TRBV7-8 CASSFEGRGGQDTQYF TGTGCCAGCAGCTTTGAAGGGCGGGGGGGCCAGGATACGCAGTATTTT
. . TRBJ1-2 TRBV19 CASSPAGSDYGYTF TGTGCCAGTAGCCCCGCAGGGAGTGACTATGGCTACACCTTC
TRBD1 once TRBJ2-5 TRBV15 CATSRGDTFTGGTQYF TGTGCCACCAGCAGAGGAGACACTTTTACAGGGGGGACCCAGTACTTC
TRBD1 . TRBJ2-7 TRBV5-1 CASRLGQGLNEQYF TGCGCCAGCAGACTCGGACAGGGGTTGAACGAGCAGTACTTC
. . TRBJ1-2 TRBV20-1 CSAWGTPDTF TGCAGTGCCTGGGGGACACCAGACACCTTC
. . TRBJ1-2 TRBV29-1 CSVEDRAGAYGYTF TGCAGCGTTGAAGATCGGGCAGGGGCCTATGGCTACACCTTC
TRBD2 . TRBJ2-1 TRBV12-5 CASGLRASFGLAGGTPYNEQFF TGTGCTAGTGGTTTAAGGGCTTCTTTTGGGCTAGCGGGGGGCACTCCCTACAATGAGCAGTTCTTC
. . TRBJ1-2 TRBV10-3 CAITGQGYGYTF TGTGCCATCACCGGGCAGGGATATGGCTACACCTTC
. . TRBJ1-3 TRBV19 CASSFGSSGNTIYF TGTGCCAGTAGTTTCGGCAGCTCTGGAAACACCATATATTTT
. . TRBJ1-5 TRBV12-3/TRBV12-4 CASSSSSNQPQHF TGTGCCAGCAGTTCCAGCAGCAATCAGCCCCAGCATTTT
TRBD1 . TRBJ1-6 TRBV7-9 CASSQGQGHSPLHF TGTGCCAGCAGCCAGGGACAGGGGCATTCACCCCTCCACTTT
TRBD1 once TRBJ1-6 TRBV19 CASSMGTGFSPLHF TGTGCCAGTAGTATGGGGACAGGGTTTTCACCCCTCCACTTT
. . TRBJ2-2 TRBV6-5 CASSSLTLGHTGELFF TGTGCCAGCAGTTCCCTGACATTGGGGCACACCGGGGAGCTGTTTTTT